Below are 9 T cell receptor beta chains sequenced from a single sample in a study of blood T cells in healthy people across ages (dated by TCRdb to about 2015). The method was 5' RACE. Sequencing relied on an Illumina HiSeq 2500. A second PCR of about 7 to 12 cycles was run with a J-beta primer mix and a sample-barcoded 5' primer. The public reads were reanalyzed by TCRdb: fastp trimming at Q25, MiXCR alignment, in-frame beta chains only. Each CDR3 protein gets just one entry, which takes the most common genes and DNA from the rows behind it. This sample is represented by 1,300,000 or so distinct CDR3 sequences; approximately 59% of them were singletons. The ten biggest clones cover about 6.3% of the sample. Sequenced input: blood. These TCRs come from a man younger than 30 in good health.

The chain is built from TRBV10-3 and TRBJ1-1; no clear D gene. Trimming stripped 4 bases from V and 1 base from J, with 16 bases between. Germline CDR1 and CDR2: ENHRY and SYGVKD. This CDR3 has 16 residues. CDR3 in amino acids: CAISAGNGLPNTEAFF. The CDR3 DNA reads as TGTGCCATCAGTGCTGGGAACGGCCTCCCGAACACTGAAGCTTTCTTT.

This clonotype was observed a handful of times. The chain combines TRBV24-1 with TRBJ1-2, with no clear D. V was cut by 2 bases and J by 4 bases, with 10 bases left in between. Per germline, CDR1 KGHDR and CDR2 SFDVKD. This CDR3 comprises 14 residues. The CDR3 coding sequence is TGTGCCACCAGTGATTCGCGGCAGATCTATGGCTACACCTTC. This translates into CATSDSRQIYGYTF.

The chain has TRBV20-1 and TRBJ2-7, with 7 nucleotides matching TRBD1. Trimming cost V 6 bases and J 0 bases; bases outside gene matches: 8. This CDR3 has 14 amino acids. The germline V gene has CDR1 DFQATT and CDR2 SNEGSKA (reference sequence). The CDR3 here is CSATGTESSYEQYF. CDR3 sequence (DNA): TGCAGTGCAACGGGGACAGAGAGCTCCTACGAGCAGTACTTC.

The V gene is TRBV6-2 or TRBV6-3, the J gene TRBJ2-7; D remains ambiguous. The germline V gene has CDR1 MNHEY and CDR2 SVGEGT. This CDR3 contains 15 residues. The ends were cut back, 0 bases at V and 0 bases at J, with 9 bases in the middle. The CDR3 sequence is CASSYSTHPSYEQYF. In DNA form, the CDR3 reads TGTGCCAGCAGTTACTCGACCCACCCCTCCTACGAGCAGTACTTC.

In this sample, this clonotype turned up a few times. This chain links TRBV6-6 with TRBJ2-3; D is unclear. The CDR3 loop spans 12 amino acids. Germline loops: CDR1 MNHNY, CDR2 SVGAGI (reference sequence). The V gene lost 2 bases and the J gene lost 6 bases, with 6 bases spanning the gap. CDR3 in DNA: TGTGCCAGCAGTTACCCCAGGGATACGCAGTATTTT. This gives the protein CASSYPRDTQYF.

V usage is TRBV29-1 and J usage is TRBJ2-3; the D gene is possibly TRBD1 (5 bases). Trimming stripped 7 bases from V and 11 bases from J, with 19 bases between. This CDR3 is built from 12 residues. Germline assignment: CDR1 SQVTM and CDR2 ANQGSEA. For the CDR3, the DNA is TGCAGCGGGGGCAAAAATCGCTACGAGCAGTATTTT. Amino acid sequence: CSGGKNRYEQYF.

The genes are TRBV5-1 and TRBJ2-3; 7 bases are a match to TRBD1. V was clipped by 0 bases and J by 1 base; unmatched bases: 5. The length of the CDR3 is 16 residues. Germline CDR1 and CDR2: SGHRS and YFSETQ. The CDR3 region is CASSLATGARTDTQYF. Written as DNA, the CDR3 is TGCGCCAGCAGCTTGGCTACAGGGGCTCGCACAGATACGCAGTATTTT.

The chain carries TRBV4-2 and TRBJ2-7; 11 bases map to TRBD1. The junction had 2 bases not matched to a gene; V was cut back by 1 base and J by 3 bases. CDR1 and CDR2 (germline): LGHNA, YNFKEQ. The CDR3 length is 15 residues. CDR3 sequence (DNA): TGTGCCAGCAGCCAAGGGGGACAGGGGGTCTACGAGCAGTACTTC. Its protein is CASSQGGQGVYEQYF.

This clonotype was observed a handful of times. The V call is TRBV5-1, the J call TRBJ2-5, with D possibly being TRBD2 (5 bases). Trimming cost V 0 bases and J 5 bases, with 23 bases left between them. CDR1 SGHRS and CDR2 YFSETQ come from the germline V gene. This CDR3 has 18 amino acids. CDR3 coding DNA: TGCGCCAGCAGCTTGGAACTAGTGGCAGACCCTGGTAGGGAGACCCAGTACTTC. Its protein product is CASSLELVADPGRETQYF.